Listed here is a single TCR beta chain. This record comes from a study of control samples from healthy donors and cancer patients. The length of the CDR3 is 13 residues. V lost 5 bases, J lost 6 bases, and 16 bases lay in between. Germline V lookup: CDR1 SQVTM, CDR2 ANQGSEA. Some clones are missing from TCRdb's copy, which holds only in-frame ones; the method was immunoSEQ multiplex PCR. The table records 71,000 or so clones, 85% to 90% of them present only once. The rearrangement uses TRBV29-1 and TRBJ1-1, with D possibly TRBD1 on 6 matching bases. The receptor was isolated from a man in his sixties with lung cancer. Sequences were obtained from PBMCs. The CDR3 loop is CSVLRQEGAEAFF. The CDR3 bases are TGCAGCGTTCTTCGTCAGGAGGGGGCTGAAGCTTTCTTT.